This TCR beta chain was sequenced for a study of T cells in Graves' hyperthyroidism and ophthalmopathy. Authors of the study amplified TCR beta CDR3 regions from RNA transcripts. A first-round RT-PCR of the TCR CDR3 used the HTBI primer set. MiXCR, run by TCRdb on the multiplex PCR reads, gives a single entry per CDR3 protein. Here the sample spans hundreds of thousands of distinct CDR3 sequences, around 14% being singletons. This clonotype was observed at least ten times. The sequence came from a woman aged 30 to 39 with Graves' hyperthyroidism that later progressed to Graves' ophthalmopathy. The sample consisted of blood.

CDR3 loop: CASSANPTEPSPLHF. CDR3 nucleotide sequence: TGCGCCAGCAGCGCCAACCCGACAGAACCTTCACCCCTCCACTTT. This sequence joins TRBV5-1 and TRBJ1-6, with a possible D match to TRBD1 (5 bases). Germline V lookup: CDR1 SGHRS, CDR2 YFSETQ. This CDR3 is built from 15 residues. With 4 bases removed from V and 9 bases from J, the gap between germline ends came to 17 bases.